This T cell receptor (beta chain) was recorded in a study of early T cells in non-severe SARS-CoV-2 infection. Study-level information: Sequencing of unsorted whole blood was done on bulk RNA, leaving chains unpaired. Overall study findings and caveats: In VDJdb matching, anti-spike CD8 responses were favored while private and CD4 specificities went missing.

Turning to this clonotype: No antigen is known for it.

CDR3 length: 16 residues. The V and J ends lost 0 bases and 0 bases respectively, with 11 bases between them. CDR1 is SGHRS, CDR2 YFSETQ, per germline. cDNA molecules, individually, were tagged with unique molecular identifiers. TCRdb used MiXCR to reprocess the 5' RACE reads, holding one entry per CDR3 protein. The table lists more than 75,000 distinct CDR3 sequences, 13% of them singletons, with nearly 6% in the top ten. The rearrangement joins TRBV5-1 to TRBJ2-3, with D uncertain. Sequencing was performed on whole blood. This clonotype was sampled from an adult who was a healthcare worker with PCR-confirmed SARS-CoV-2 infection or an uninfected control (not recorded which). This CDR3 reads CASSLGQLISTDTQYF. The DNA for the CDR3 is TGCGCCAGCAGCTTGGGCCAGTTGATTAGCACAGATACGCAGTATTTT.